The T cell receptor beta chain under discussion was sequenced for a study of blood T cell repertoires in COVID-19. Trimming removed 7 bases from V and 5 bases from J; junction bases left unmatched: 21. The CDR3 length is 18 residues. Germline CDR1 reads KGHSH; CDR2 reads LQKENI. The table came from immunoSEQ multiplex PCR; TCRdb's copy has only in-frame clones and leaves some out. This table holds about 200,000 clones, about 89% found once. The rearrangement joins TRBV18 to TRBJ1-1; 8 bases align to TRBD1. Material: peripheral blood. This clonotype was sampled from a woman aged 40 to 50 with acute or convalescent COVID-19. The CDR3 protein is CASLPLPEAGTGGTEAFF. For the CDR3, the DNA is TGTGCCAGCTTGCCCCTCCCGGAGGCAGGGACAGGAGGAACTGAAGCTTTCTTT.